The next 21 T cell receptor beta chains were all read from a single sample in a study of cytomegalovirus exposure and HLA in healthy donors. Primers for the PCR totalled 60 Vbeta and 13 Jbeta. Sequenced by immunoSEQ multiplex PCR; TCRdb stores in-frame clones only, minus some. The data contain 100,000 to 150,000 clones, approximately 80% of them singletons. The sequencing input was PBMCs. Receptors were obtained from a man in his fifties in good health and CMV-seronegative.

J is TRBJ2-5 and V is TRBV5-1, with TRBD2 matching over 13 bases. The CDR3 sequence is 15 residues long. Trimming at V came to 4 bases and at J to 3 bases, leaving 3 bases not matched to a gene. Per the germline V gene, CDR1 is SGHRS and CDR2 is YFSETQ. The CDR3 loop reads CASSAGTSGKETQYF. The CDR3 DNA follows: TGCGCCAGCAGCGCCGGGACTAGCGGGAAAGAGACCCAGTACTTC.

The chain combines TRBV5-1 with TRBJ1-3; no firm D call. Germline assignment: CDR1 SGHRS and CDR2 YFSETQ. V shed 2 bases and J shed 4 bases, with 7 bases lying between them. This CDR3 contains 13 residues. CDR3: CASSFQKGNTIYF. The CDR3 DNA reads TGCGCCAGCAGCTTTCAGAAGGGAAACACCATATATTTT.

CDR3 nucleotides: TGTGCCAGCAGCTTGGGGGGGAAAGGGGGCGAGCAGTACTTC. It translates to CASSLGGKGGEQYF. The rearrangement joins TRBV5-6 to TRBJ2-7, with D perhaps TRBD1 (6 bases). The CDR3 extends over 14 amino acids. With 0 bases removed from V and 6 bases from J, the gap between germline ends came to 13 bases. In germline, CDR1 is SGHDT, CDR2 YYEEEE.

This clone has just one count. V usage is TRBV4-3 and J usage is TRBJ1-2, with D maybe TRBD1 (6 bases). Germline CDR1 and CDR2: LGHNA and YSLEER. This CDR3 comprises 17 residues. The V gene lost 3 bases and the J gene lost 3 bases, with 20 bases spanning the gap. CDR3 sequence (DNA): TGCGCCAGCAGCCAGGAATCGGGACACCTTCTTGACTATGGCTACACCTTC. As protein: CASSQESGHLLDYGYTF.

The V gene is TRBV18, the J gene TRBJ2-5; 7 bases fit TRBD1. The CDR3 is made up of 16 amino acids. J was trimmed by 1 base and V by 3 bases; bases with no gene match: 8. Germline-derived CDR1 and CDR2 are KGHSH and LQKENI. CDR3 coding DNA: TGTGCCAGCTCACCGGTTCCCGGACAGGTCCAAGAGACCCAGTACTTC. Encoded protein: CASSPVPGQVQETQYF. Supplemented by reference TRBV18 and TRBJ2-5, the full variable domain reads NAGVMQNPRHLVRRRGQEARLRCSPMKGHSHVYWYRQLPEEGLKFMVYLQKENIIDESGMPKERFSAEFPKEGPSILRIQQVVRGDSAAYFCASSPVPGQVQETQYFGPGTRLLVL.

V and J are TRBV6-1 and TRBJ2-7, with D possibly TRBD2 on 7 matching bases. Germline-derived CDR1 and CDR2 are MNHNS and SASEGT. The CDR3 covers 15 residues. The ends were cut back, 2 bases at V and 3 bases at J, with 14 bases in the middle. CDR3 bases: TGTGCCAGCAGTGAAAGGGAGGGGGGATTCTACGAGCAGTACGTC. It specifies CASSEREGGFYEQYV.

This clone appeared once. The chain has TRBV7-3 and TRBJ1-2; maybe TRBD1 (6 bases). The CDR3 extends over 14 amino acids. Germline loops: CDR1 SGHTA, CDR2 FQGTGA. The V end was cut by 5 bases, the J end by 6 bases, with 16 bases between. The CDR3 DNA reads TGTGCCAGCAGCCCGTCGACAGGAATAGATGGCTACACCTTC. Translation gives CASSPSTGIDGYTF.

The chain couples TRBV25-1 to TRBJ1-6; tentatively, D is TRBD1 (5 bases). The V gene lost 3 bases and the J gene lost 9 bases, with 18 bases spanning the gap. Germline-derived CDR1 and CDR2 are MGHDK and SYGVNS. The CDR3 is 16 residues long. CDR3 sequence: CASSDAWGVGSSPLHF. Here the CDR3 DNA reads TGTGCCAGCAGTGACGCCTGGGGGGTAGGTAGTTCACCCCTCCACTTT.

This clone occurred once. The rearrangement uses TRBV2 and TRBJ2-5; 9 bases are shared with TRBD1. Germline CDR1 is SNHLY and CDR2 is FYNNEI. With 6 bases clipped from V and 5 bases from J, the junction kept 7 bases outside the gene matches. This CDR3 has 14 amino acids. This CDR3 is CASRPDRGWETQYF. Written as DNA, the CDR3 is TGTGCCAGCAGACCGGACAGGGGATGGGAGACCCAGTACTTC.

CDR3 DNA sequence: TGCGCCAGCAGCCAAGACAGATTTGTCACTAATGAAAAACTGTTTTTT. Amino acids: CASSQDRFVTNEKLFF. This chain links TRBV4-1 with TRBJ1-4; D call uncertain. From germline, CDR1 is MGHRA and CDR2 YSYEKL. This CDR3 spans 16 amino acids. V was cut by 0 bases and J by 2 bases, with 10 bases left in between.

This clone was counted a few times. The chain carries TRBV18 and TRBJ2-1; 13 bases are a match to TRBD2. The CDR3 length is 12 residues. The germline gives CDR1 KGHSH, CDR2 LQKENI. V dropped 2 bases and J dropped 15; count of bases not matched to a gene: 1. The CDR3 nucleotides read TGTGCCAGCTCACCAACTAGCGGGGGGGCGTTCTTC. As protein: CASSPTSGGAFF.

The CDR3 spells CASSFRDRVHNEQFF. The CDR3 DNA follows: TGTGCCAGCAGCTTCCGGGACAGGGTCCACAATGAGCAGTTCTTC. This chain links TRBV5-4 with TRBJ2-1, with 9 bases identical to TRBD1. The CDR3 has 15 amino acids. The germline V gene encodes CDR1 SGHNT and CDR2 YYREEE (reference sequence). The V and J ends lost 2 bases and 5 bases, in that order; junction bases with no gene match: 5. The variable domain in full, with the rest retrieved from reference TRBV5-4 and TRBJ2-1, is ETGVTQSPTHLIKTRGQQVTLRCSSQSGHNTVSWYQQALGQGPQFIFQYYREEENGRGNFPPRFSGLQFPNYSSELNVNALELDDSALYLCASSFRDRVHNEQFFGPGTRLTVL.

This rearrangement joins TRBV11-3 to TRBJ1-4, with 9 nucleotides matching TRBD1. CDR3 length: 16 amino acids. In germline, CDR1 is SGHNT, CDR2 YENEEA. J was trimmed by 6 bases and V by 5 bases; bases with no gene match: 10. The CDR3 nucleotides are TGTGCCAGCAGCGTATCGGCGGGACAGGGTGATGAAAAACTGTTTTTT. Encoded protein: CASSVSAGQGDEKLFF.

The genes are TRBV7-9 and TRBJ2-7; 7 bases fit TRBD1. V lost 5 bases to trimming and J lost 6 bases; unmatched junction nucleotides: 7. Germline V CDR1 and CDR2: SEHNR, FQNEAQ (reference sequence). The CDR3 consists of 13 residues. CDR3 DNA: TGTGCCAGCAGCCCTCTAACAGGGGTCGAGCAGTACGTC. Amino acid sequence: CASSPLTGVEQYV.

V gene TRBV15 combines with J gene TRBJ2-3; tentative D call: TRBD1 (6 bases). Trimming shortened V by 1 base and J by 0 bases, and 11 bases separated the two germline ends. Germline CDR1 and CDR2: LNHNV and YYDKDF (reference sequence). This CDR3 contains 16 residues. The CDR3 loop reads CATSRGRTASTDTQYF. CDR3 nucleotides: TGTGCCACCAGCAGAGGACGGACAGCTAGCACAGATACGCAGTATTTT.

J is TRBJ2-5 and V is TRBV4-1; D may be TRBD1 (6 bases). The last part of the DNA fits TRBJ2-7 better; the J call may be wrong. This CDR3 has 14 amino acids. The germline V gene encodes CDR1 MGHRA and CDR2 YSYEKL. The CDR3 bases are TGCGCCAGCAGCCAAGTCTACAGGGCCTACGAGCAGTACTTC. The encoded protein is CASSQVYRAYEQYF.

This clone came up a few times. Here the CDR3 reads CASSPGGLNTEAFF. The CDR3 DNA follows: TGTGCCAGTAGCCCGGGGGGACTGAACACTGAAGCTTTCTTT. V gene TRBV19 combines with J gene TRBJ1-1, with D tentatively TRBD1 (5 bases). The CDR3 runs 14 residues. Germline lookup yields CDR1 LNHDA and CDR2 SQIVND (reference sequence). V lost 6 bases and J lost 0, with 11 bases in between.

This clone was seen a single time. This chain connects TRBV6-5 to TRBJ1-6, with 7 bases that match TRBD1. With 2 bases clipped from V and 7 bases from J, the junction kept 5 bases outside the gene matches. The CDR3 runs to 15 residues. The V gene's germline CDR1 is MNHEY and CDR2 SVGAGI. CDR3 residues: CASSYGGTDNSPLHF. In DNA, the CDR3 is TGTGCCAGCAGTTACGGTGGGACAGACAATTCACCCCTCCACTTT.

On this clone: One end of the junction varies from germline; a read error may be responsible. The chain uses TRBV7-9 and TRBJ1-6, with 7 bases aligning to TRBD1. The CDR3 is 15 residues long. Germline-derived CDR1 and CDR2 are SEHNR and FQNEAQ (reference sequence). The CDR3 is CSSSLEGGAGSPLHF. The DNA for the CDR3 is TGTTCCAGCAGCTTAGAAGGGGGCGCGGGTTCACCCCTCCACTTT. Based on the CDR3 plus reference TRBV7-9 and TRBJ1-6, the full variable domain is DTGVSQNPRHKITKRGQNVTFRCDPISEHNRLYWYRQTLGQGPEFLTYFQNEAQLEKSRLLSDRFSAERPKGSFSTLEIQRTEQGDSAMYLCSSSLEGGAGSPLHFGNGTRLTVT.

The J gene is TRBJ2-5, the V gene TRBV7-7; 10 positions match TRBD2. CDR1 and CDR2 from the germline V gene are SSHAT and FNYEAQ (reference sequence). The CDR3 sequence is 14 residues long. Unmatched junction bases numbered 5, after V lost 5 bases and J lost 5 bases. The CDR3 spells CASSKQGLAETQYF. For the CDR3, the DNA is TGTGCCAGCAGCAAACAGGGACTAGCGGAGACCCAGTACTTC.

The chain links TRBV15 to TRBJ2-6; 7 bases map to TRBD1. The CDR3 has 16 amino acids. Trimming removed 7 bases from V and 1 base from J; junction bases left unmatched: 7. Germline-derived CDR1 and CDR2 are LNHNV and YYDKDF (reference sequence). Here the CDR3 DNA reads TGTGCCACCACGTTACAGGGGAATTCTGGGGCCAACGTCCTGACTTTC. Its translation is CATTLQGNSGANVLTF.